The clone carrying this TCR beta chain was seen many times. TCR beta libraries were built with iRepertoire HTBI primers and Arm-PCR of CDR3 regions. Using its own MiXCR run on the multiplex PCR reads, TCRdb lists one record per CDR3 protein. The sample has 550,000 to 700,000 distinct CDR3 sequences; roughly a sixth are singletons. Time point noted: newly diagnosed GD, antithyroid drugs for less than 3 months. PBMC RNA served as the TCR library source. This sample stems from a study of regulatory T cells in long-lasting Graves disease. There are 12 residues in the CDR3. In germline, CDR1 is SNHLY, CDR2 FYNNEI. Trimming removed 7 bases from V and 8 bases from J, with 14 bases in between. These data also formed part of another study, on T cells in Graves' hyperthyroidism and ophthalmopathy.

This clonotype was obtained from a man aged 18-30 years with Graves disease. The sequenced sample was peripheral blood mononuclear cells (PBMCs), obtained at new diagnosis, from a patient treated with antithyroid drugs. J is TRBJ1-2 and V is TRBV2; D unclear. The CDR3 DNA reads as TGTGCCAGCACCGGCCAAGGAGACGGCTACACCTTC. This encodes CASTGQGDGYTF. The full variable domain, in which reference TRBV2 and TRBJ1-2 provide the parts outside the CDR3, is EPEVTQTPSHQVTQMGQEVILRCVPISNHLYFYWYRQILGQKVEFLVSFYNNEISEKSEIFDDQFSVERPDGSNFTLKIRSTKLEDSAMYFCASTGQGDGYTFGSGTRLTVV.